The 30 T cell receptor beta chains listed next were all sequenced from one sample in a study of blood T cell repertoires in COVID-19 (TCRdb year 2020). Library prep was done by the immunoSEQ multiplex PCR assay. Entries here come from immuneACCESS through TCRdb and include only in-frame sequences with V and J called. Some clones fail to appear in such tables; in the studies checked, an unresolved V gene covers under half of the shortfall, and the cause of the remainder is unknown. The sample contains more than 350,000 clones, 87% of them found a single time. The ten largest clonotypes hold approximately 9.3% of the sample. Sequencing input: PBMCs or T cells enriched from blood (not recorded which). The receptors originated from a woman aged 45-59 years who had recovered from COVID-19.

CDR3 nucleotide sequence: TGTGCCTGGAGTCGAACAGGGGGCTACACCTTC. Residues: CAWSRTGGYTF. V is TRBV30 and J is TRBJ1-2; tentatively, D is TRBD1 (6 bases). The V end lost 2 bases, the J end lost 8 bases, and 9 bases lay between the germline ends. The CDR3 is 11 amino acids. Germline V gene lookup returns CDR1 GTSNPN and CDR2 SVGIG (reference sequence).

This chain links TRBV11-2 with TRBJ1-3; D not certain. Germline CDR1 SGHAT, CDR2 FQNNGV. The CDR3 loop spans 12 amino acids. The V end was cut by 0 bases, the J end by 9 bases, with 6 bases between. The CDR3 is CASSLEAGTIYF. CDR3 sequence (DNA): TGTGCCAGCAGCTTAGAGGCGGGCACCATATATTTT.

The gene calls are TRBV9 and TRBJ2-3; perhaps TRBD1 as D (7 bases). Germline CDR1 is SGDLS and CDR2 is YYNGEE. This CDR3 region has 16 residues. With 3 bases removed from V and 3 bases from J, the gap between germline ends came to 17 bases. Here the CDR3 reads CASSARPQGGTDTQYF. Written as DNA, the CDR3 is TGTGCCAGCAGCGCCCGTCCCCAGGGGGGAACAGATACGCAGTATTTT. Full variable domain (outside the CDR3, taken from reference TRBV9 and TRBJ2-3): DSGVTQTPKHLITATGQRVTLRCSPRSGDLSVYWYQQSLDQGLQFLIQYYNGEERAKGNILERFSAQQFPDLHSELNLSSLELGDSALYFCASSARPQGGTDTQYFGPGTRLTVL.

V is TRBV6-5 and J is TRBJ2-1; 10 nucleotides align to TRBD1. Germline V gives CDR1 MNHEY, CDR2 SVGAGI. CDR3 length equals 15 residues. V shed 6 bases, J shed 7 bases, and the junction held 9 bases outside the gene matches. The CDR3 protein is CASRPWTGGLNEQFF. For the CDR3, the DNA is TGTGCCAGCAGGCCGTGGACAGGGGGTCTGAATGAGCAGTTCTTC.

The chain joins TRBV19 to TRBJ1-3; D not certain. Germline assignment: CDR1 LNHDA and CDR2 SQIVND (reference sequence). This CDR3 has 12 residues. V lost 3 bases, J lost 4 bases, and 4 bases lay in between. CDR3 coding DNA: TGTGCCAGTAGTATTTCAGGAAACACCATATATTTT. The encoded protein is CASSISGNTIYF.

This chain joins TRBV4-2 and TRBJ2-1; D not resolved. Germline V lookup: CDR1 LGHNA, CDR2 YNFKEQ. The CDR3 loop spans 17 amino acids. Trimming took 1 base from V and 5 from J, leaving 18 bases between them. The CDR3 DNA is TGTGCCAGCAGCCAAGTTCACCCCCGAGAGACAAACAATGAGCAGTTCTTC. Translating gives CASSQVHPRETNNEQFF.

This rearrangement joins TRBV6-5 to TRBJ1-4, with D unresolved. The CDR3 extends over 12 amino acids. Deletions cut 6 bases from V and 7 bases from J, with 9 bases between. The germline V gene has CDR1 MNHEY and CDR2 SVGAGI. This CDR3 reads CASRAWFEKLFF. CDR3 sequence (DNA): TGTGCCAGCAGGGCTTGGTTTGAAAAACTGTTTTTT.

This clone was seen a handful of times. The J gene is TRBJ1-2, the V gene TRBV4-3; TRBD1 matches at 8 bases. Germline CDR1 is LGHNA and CDR2 is YSLEER. The CDR3 extends over 18 amino acids. After removal of 2 bases from V and 4 bases from J, the junction contained 15 bases not matched to a gene. In nucleotides, the CDR3 is TGCGCCAGCAGCCAATCCTCGCGACAGGGGAAACCAAGCTATGGCTACACCTTC. As protein: CASSQSSRQGKPSYGYTF.

The V and J genes are TRBV5-1 and TRBJ1-1; D is perhaps TRBD1 (5 bases). CDR1 and CDR2 (germline): SGHRS, YFSETQ. Trimming shortened V by 2 bases and J by 1 base, and 15 bases separated the two germline ends. The CDR3 has 16 residues. The CDR3 bases are TGCGCCAGCAGCTTTGGGTTGGGGCAGGCGAACACTGAAGCTTTCTTT. The encoded protein is CASSFGLGQANTEAFF.

The chain has TRBV7-2 and TRBJ2-1; TRBD2 aligns across 8 bases. The CDR3 covers 15 residues. From germline, CDR1 is SGHTA and CDR2 FQGNSA. V gave up 5 bases and J gave up 3 bases; unmatched junction bases: 6. The CDR3 DNA reads TGTGCCAGCAGCCCTTTAGCGGGGTTCTACAATGAGCAGTTCTTC. It codes for CASSPLAGFYNEQFF.

The chain links TRBV29-1 to TRBJ1-2; TRBD1 is a possible D gene (6 bases). Germline-derived CDR1 and CDR2 are SQVTM and ANQGSEA. Trimming took 5 bases from V and 4 from J, leaving 23 bases between them. This CDR3 comprises 16 residues. This CDR3 reads CSVRVTGLNRFYGYTF. In DNA form, the CDR3 reads TGCAGCGTTCGTGTTACAGGGTTAAACCGCTTCTATGGCTACACCTTC.

The chain joins TRBV7-6 to TRBJ2-1; the match to TRBD2 covers 7 bases. V lost 4 bases, J lost 0 bases, and 9 bases stayed unmatched. Germline CDR1 is SGHVS and CDR2 is FNYEAQ. The CDR3 length is 17 residues. This chain's CDR3 is CASSSPSGDSSYNEQFF. The CDR3 coding sequence is TGTGCCAGCAGCTCTCCTAGCGGAGACAGCTCCTACAATGAGCAGTTCTTC.

This sequence joins TRBV9 and TRBJ1-1; D unclear. Trimming stripped 0 bases from V and 3 bases from J, with 9 bases between. In germline, CDR1 is SGDLS, CDR2 YYNGEE. The CDR3 has 14 amino acids. CDR3 loop: CASSVAGLDTEAFF. The CDR3 DNA follows: TGTGCCAGCAGCGTAGCCGGGTTGGACACTGAAGCTTTCTTT.

This rearrangement joins TRBV28 to TRBJ1-2, with 8 bases fitting TRBD1. Trimming cost V 5 bases and J 4 bases; bases outside gene matches: 6. The CDR3 totals 14 residues. Germline CDR1 is MDHEN and CDR2 is SYDVKM. The CDR3 DNA sequence: TGTGCCAGCAGTGTGTGGGACAGGCCCTATGGCTACACCTTC. It specifies CASSVWDRPYGYTF.

This rearrangement joins TRBV7-9 to TRBJ1-6; the D gene is possibly TRBD1 (5 bases). Looked up from germline, CDR1 is SEHNR and CDR2 is FQNEAQ (reference sequence). Trimming removed 3 bases from V and 8 bases from J, with 14 bases in between. There are 15 residues in the CDR3. The CDR3 is CASSLGGGRDSPLHF. CDR3 bases: TGTGCCAGCAGCTTGGGCGGGGGTAGGGATTCACCCCTCCACTTT.

The chain combines TRBV27 with TRBJ2-1, with TRBD2 matching 11 bases. The CDR3 is 15 amino acids. Losses at the gene ends were 4 bases for V and 3 bases for J; bases not matched to a gene: 2. Per the germline V gene, CDR1 is MNHEY and CDR2 is SMNVEV (reference sequence). The CDR3 is CASSSTSGSYNEQFF. CDR3 nucleotides: TGTGCCAGCAGTTCCACTAGCGGGAGCTACAATGAGCAGTTCTTC.

This clone was observed a single time. This sequence joins TRBV19 and TRBJ2-3; TRBD2 agrees at 10 bases. Germline loops: CDR1 LNHDA, CDR2 SQIVND (reference sequence). This CDR3 contains 15 residues. The ends lost 5 bases at V and 3 bases at J; junction bases unmatched: 5. The CDR3 loop reads CASSPSGGVTDTQYF. Written as DNA, the CDR3 is TGTGCCAGTAGTCCCAGCGGGGGGGTAACAGATACGCAGTATTTT.

V gene TRBV7-2 combines with J gene TRBJ1-3, with a weak D call TRBD1 (5 bases). The CDR3 totals 15 residues. V lost 5 bases and J 8 bases, leaving 19 bases between the germline ends. Germline lookup yields CDR1 SGHTA and CDR2 FQGNSA. The CDR3 is CASSLRPRQGDTIYF. CDR3 in DNA: TGTGCCAGCAGCCTGAGGCCCAGACAAGGGGACACCATATATTTT.

In this sample, this clone turned up once. The chain combines TRBV5-1 with TRBJ2-7; TRBD2 is a possible D gene (5 bases). The CDR3 loop spans 16 amino acids. In germline, CDR1 is SGHRS, CDR2 YFSETQ. The V gene lost 0 bases and the J gene lost 0 bases, with 13 bases spanning the gap. The CDR3 spells CASSLGLRGSSYEQYF. The CDR3 bases are TGCGCCAGCAGCTTGGGTCTCCGGGGAAGCTCCTACGAGCAGTACTTC. Looking up the rest from reference TRBV5-1 and TRBJ2-7 gives the full variable domain: KAGVTQTPRYLIKTRGQQVTLSCSPISGHRSVSWYQQTPGQGLQFLFEYFSETQRNKGNFPGRFSGRQFSNSRSEMNVSTLELGDSALYLCASSLGLRGSSYEQYFGPGTRLTVT.

The chain uses TRBV9 and TRBJ2-2; D unclear. This CDR3 contains 15 residues. Trimming left V 2 bases short and J 4 bases short, with 12 bases between. CDR1 is SGDLS, CDR2 YYNGEE, per germline. CDR3 loop: CASSVNGRGTGELFF. The CDR3 DNA reads as TGTGCCAGCAGCGTCAACGGTAGAGGCACCGGGGAGCTGTTTTTT.

The chain couples TRBV19 to TRBJ2-4, with 10 nucleotides matching TRBD2. V shed 3 bases, J shed 0 bases, and the junction held 8 bases outside the gene matches. This CDR3 is 18 amino acids long. Germline-derived CDR1 and CDR2 are LNHDA and SQIVND (reference sequence). The DNA of the CDR3 is TGTGCCAGTAGTATGGCTTTAGCGGGAGGACTAGCCAAAAACATTCAGTACTTC. It encodes CASSMALAGGLAKNIQYF.

The chain recombines TRBV27 with TRBJ1-2; 7 bases are shared with TRBD1. Germline CDR1 and CDR2: MNHEY and SMNVEV (reference sequence). After removal of 8 bases from V and 4 bases from J, the junction contained 10 bases not matched to a gene. This CDR3 region has 14 residues. CDR3 bases: TGTGCCAGCCGGGTGCAACAGGGGACCTATGGCTACACCTTC. This sequence encodes CASRVQQGTYGYTF.

This rearrangement joins TRBV27 to TRBJ1-2; TRBD1 is a possible D gene (5 bases). V dropped 5 bases and J dropped 6 bases, with 16 bases sitting between them. The CDR3 is made up of 14 amino acids. Germline V gene lookup returns CDR1 MNHEY and CDR2 SMNVEV (reference sequence). CDR3 DNA: TGTGCCAGCAGTGCCTACTCAGGGCCTCATGGCTACACCTTC. This gives the protein CASSAYSGPHGYTF.

The chain has TRBV11-2 and TRBJ1-3, with D possibly matching TRBD1 (5 bases). Germline V gene sequence: CDR1 SGHAT, CDR2 FQNNGV. The CDR3 is 15 residues long. V was shortened by 1 base and J by 3 bases, with 10 bases between the two germline ends. The CDR3 nucleotides are TGTGCCAGCAGCTTAGCGGGGGTCGGTGGAAACACCATATATTTT. Its protein is CASSLAGVGGNTIYF.

The rearrangement links TRBV6-5 to TRBJ1-2; the D gene is possibly TRBD1 (5 bases). V lost 0 bases, J lost 4 bases, and 15 bases lay in between. Looked up from germline, CDR1 is MNHEY and CDR2 is SVGAGI. The CDR3 totals 16 residues. Here the CDR3 DNA reads TGTGCCAGCAGTTACTCGGGCAGGAACAGGCTCTATGGCTACACCTTC. It yields the protein CASSYSGRNRLYGYTF.

The count of this clone is one. Here the CDR3 reads CASSMGTVRYEQYF. As DNA, the CDR3 is TGTGCCAGTAGTATGGGGACAGTTCGCTACGAGCAGTACTTC. The chain links TRBV19 to TRBJ2-7; 7 positions match TRBD1. This CDR3 region has 14 residues. V shed 3 bases and J 3 bases; nucleotides not matched to a gene: 5. The germline gives CDR1 LNHDA, CDR2 SQIVND (reference sequence).

This clone has just one count. V gene TRBV7-9 combines with J gene TRBJ2-7; 8 nucleotides agree with TRBD2. This CDR3 has 14 residues. The germline V gene has CDR1 SEHNR and CDR2 FQNEAQ (reference sequence). V gave up 4 bases and J gave up 3 bases; unmatched junction bases: 5. CDR3 bases: TGTGCCAGCAGCTCTAGCGGGCCCCACTACGAGCAGTACTTC. The encoded protein is CASSSSGPHYEQYF.

The genes are TRBV15 and TRBJ1-1, with TRBD1 identical over 7 bases. The germline CDR1 and CDR2 sequences are LNHNV and YYDKDF (reference sequence). V was pared by 3 bases and J by 1 base, with 2 bases of the junction left unmatched. This CDR3 has 14 amino acids. In DNA form, the CDR3 reads TGTGCCACCAGCAGGACAGGGACGAACACTGAAGCTTTCTTT. Translating it yields CATSRTGTNTEAFF.

This sequence joins TRBV10-1 and TRBJ2-2; no reliable D call. The germline V and J ends were trimmed by 2 bases and 6 bases, with 7 bases remaining between them. The V gene's germline CDR1 is WNHNN and CDR2 SYGVQD (reference sequence). The CDR3 sequence is 13 residues long. DNA for the CDR3: TGCGCCAGCAGTGAGCCCAGGTCCGGGGAGCTGTTTTTT. Protein product: CASSEPRSGELFF.

J is TRBJ2-3 and V is TRBV7-9; 8 bases are a match to TRBD2. The CDR3 is made up of 16 amino acids. Trimming removed 6 bases from V and 3 bases from J; junction bases left unmatched: 11. The V gene's germline CDR1 is SEHNR and CDR2 FQNEAQ (reference sequence). The CDR3 region has the DNA TGTGCCAGCAGTCTCCCCCAAGCGGGGGAAACAGATACGCAGTATTTT. Translation: CASSLPQAGETDTQYF.